The entry below gives a single T cell receptor (beta chain) sequence along with its context. Trimming stripped 3 bases from V and 4 bases from J, with 12 bases between. The CDR3 has 14 amino acids. Germline values: CDR1 ENHRY, CDR2 SYGVKD. The data derive from a study of blood T cell repertoires in COVID-19. Generated by immunoSEQ multiplex PCR, the TCRdb table keeps only in-frame clones and is missing some. The sample lists fewer than 250,000 clones, 85% to 90% occurring once. The chain employs TRBV10-3 and TRBJ1-1; unclear D gene. The clonotype originates from a man between 50 and 59 years old with acute or convalescent COVID-19. The source material was peripheral blood. CDR3 in DNA: TGTGCCATCAGTGACCCCGGGGTACCCACTGAAGCTTTCTTT. Translation gives CAISDPGVPTEAFF.